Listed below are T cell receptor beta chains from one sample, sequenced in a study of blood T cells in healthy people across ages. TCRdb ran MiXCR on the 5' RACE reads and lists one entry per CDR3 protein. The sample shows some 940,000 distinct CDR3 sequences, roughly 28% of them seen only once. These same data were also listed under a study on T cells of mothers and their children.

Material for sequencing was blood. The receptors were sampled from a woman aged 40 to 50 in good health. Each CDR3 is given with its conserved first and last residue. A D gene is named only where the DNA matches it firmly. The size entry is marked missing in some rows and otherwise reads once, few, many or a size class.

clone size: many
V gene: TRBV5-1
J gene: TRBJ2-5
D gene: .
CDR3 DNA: TGCGCCAGCAGCTTGGCGCAGGGAGGGACCCAGTACTTC
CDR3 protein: CASSLAQGGTQYF

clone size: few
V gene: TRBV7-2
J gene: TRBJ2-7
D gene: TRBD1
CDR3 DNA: TGTGCCAGCACTCAAGGGGCAGGGGGCCCCTACGAGCAGTACTTC
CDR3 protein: CASTQGAGGPYEQYF

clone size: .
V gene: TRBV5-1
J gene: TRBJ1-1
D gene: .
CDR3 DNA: TGCGCCAGCAGCCAACTACCGACAGACCACACTGAAGCTTTCTTT
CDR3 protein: CASSQLPTDHTEAFF

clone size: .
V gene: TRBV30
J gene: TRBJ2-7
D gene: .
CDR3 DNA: TGTGCCTGGAGCCGTAAGATGGACCACGAGCAGTACTTC
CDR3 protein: CAWSRKMDHEQYF

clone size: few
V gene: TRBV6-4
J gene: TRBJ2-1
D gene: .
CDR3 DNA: TGTGCCAGCAGTGCCGAACAGGGATCCCACAATGAGCAGTTCTTC
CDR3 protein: CASSAEQGSHNEQFF

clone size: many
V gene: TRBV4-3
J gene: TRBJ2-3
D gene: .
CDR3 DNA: TGCGCCAGCAGCCAAGAACTAGCTGAGACAGATACGCAGTATTTT
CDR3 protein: CASSQELAETDTQYF

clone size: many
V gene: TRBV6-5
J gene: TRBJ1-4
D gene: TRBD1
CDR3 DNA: TGTGCCGCCGGGACAGGGGGCGAAAAACTGTTTTTT
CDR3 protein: CAAGTGGEKLFF

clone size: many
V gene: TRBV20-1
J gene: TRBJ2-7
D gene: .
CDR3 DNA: TGCAGTGCTAGAGTGCCAGGGGCAAGGTACGAGCAGTACTTC
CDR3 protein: CSARVPGARYEQYF

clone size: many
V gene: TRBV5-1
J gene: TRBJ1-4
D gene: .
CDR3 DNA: TGCGCCAGCAGCCCAAGTTCAACTAATGAAAAACTGTTTTTT
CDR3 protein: CASSPSSTNEKLFF

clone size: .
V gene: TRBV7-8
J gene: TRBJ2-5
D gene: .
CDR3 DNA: TGTGCCAGCAGCCAGCATGTGGAGACCCAGTACTTC
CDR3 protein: CASSQHVETQYF

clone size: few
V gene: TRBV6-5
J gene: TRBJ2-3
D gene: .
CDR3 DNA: TGTGCCAGCAGGCATAAGATAGCCAGATCCACAGATACGCAGTATTTT
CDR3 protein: CASRHKIARSTDTQYF

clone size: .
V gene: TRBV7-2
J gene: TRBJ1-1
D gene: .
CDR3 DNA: TGTGCCAGCAGCTTAGTAGGGATTGAAGCTTTCTTT
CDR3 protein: CASSLVGIEAFF

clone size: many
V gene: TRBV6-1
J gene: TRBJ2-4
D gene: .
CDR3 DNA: TGTGCCAGCGCGCCGACAGGGAGGGATCCTTTAGCCAAAAATATTCAGTACTTC
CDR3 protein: CASAPTGRDPLAKNIQYF

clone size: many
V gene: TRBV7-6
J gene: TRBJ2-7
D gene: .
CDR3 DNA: TGTGCCAGCAGCCTAGGGACCGGCTCTATGGAGCAGTACTTC
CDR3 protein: CASSLGTGSMEQYF

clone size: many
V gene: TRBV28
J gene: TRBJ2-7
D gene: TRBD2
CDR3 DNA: TGTGCCAGCAGCGGACTAGCGGGGGGGACCCCCTACGAGCAGTACTTC
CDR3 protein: CASSGLAGGTPYEQYF

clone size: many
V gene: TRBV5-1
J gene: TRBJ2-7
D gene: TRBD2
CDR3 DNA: TGCGCCAGCAGCTCGTCTGGCGGGGGGGCTCTCGAGCAGTACTTC
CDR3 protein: CASSSSGGGALEQYF

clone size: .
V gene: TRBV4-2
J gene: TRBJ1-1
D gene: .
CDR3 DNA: TGTGCCAGCAGCCAAGATCGATGGCACACTGAAGCTTTCTTT
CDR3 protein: CASSQDRWHTEAFF

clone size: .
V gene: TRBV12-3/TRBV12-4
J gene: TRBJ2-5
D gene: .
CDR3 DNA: TGTGCCAGCAGTTACCTAGGAACAGGGCGCGAGACCCAGTACTTC
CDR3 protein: CASSYLGTGRETQYF

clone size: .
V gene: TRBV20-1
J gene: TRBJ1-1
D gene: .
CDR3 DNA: TGCAGTGCTAGAGATCCCCCAGGGGCTGAAGCTTTCTTT
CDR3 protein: CSARDPPGAEAFF

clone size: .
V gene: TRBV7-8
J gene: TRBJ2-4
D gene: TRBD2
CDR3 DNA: TGTGCCAGCAGCCCCTGGACCGGGGGGAACATTCAGTACTTC
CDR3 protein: CASSPWTGGNIQYF

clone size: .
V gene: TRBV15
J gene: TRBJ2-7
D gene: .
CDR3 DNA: TGTGCCACCAGCAGAGATACAGGGAAAAGGAACGAGCAGTACTTC
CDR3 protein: CATSRDTGKRNEQYF

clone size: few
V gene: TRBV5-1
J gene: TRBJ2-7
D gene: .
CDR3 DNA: TGCGCCAGCAGCTCCGAAGGCTCCGCCGGCGAGCAGTACTTC
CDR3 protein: CASSSEGSAGEQYF

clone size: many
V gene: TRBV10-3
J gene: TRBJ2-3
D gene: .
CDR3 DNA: TGTGCCATCAGTGAGTCGAATCAGTGGGGCTCCAGAGATACGCAGTATTTT
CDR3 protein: CAISESNQWGSRDTQYF

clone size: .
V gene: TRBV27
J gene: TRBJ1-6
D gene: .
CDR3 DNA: TGTGCCAGCAGTATCGGGGGAACCAGTTCACCCCTCCACTTT
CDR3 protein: CASSIGGTSSPLHF

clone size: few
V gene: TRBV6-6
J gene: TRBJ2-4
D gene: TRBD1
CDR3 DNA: TGTGCCAGCAGACTTATACATACAGGGGAAAAGCAGTACTTC
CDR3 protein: CASRLIHTGEKQYF

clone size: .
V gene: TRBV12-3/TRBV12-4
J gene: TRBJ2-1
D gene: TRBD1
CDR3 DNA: TGTGCCAGCAGTGGGGACAGGGACTCCTACAATGAGCAGTTCTTC
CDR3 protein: CASSGDRDSYNEQFF

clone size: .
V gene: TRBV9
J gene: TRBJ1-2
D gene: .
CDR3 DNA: TGTGCCAGCAGAACCACTGGGTTTGGACCTGGAAGGTCTGGCTACACCTTC
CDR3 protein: CASRTTGFGPGRSGYTF

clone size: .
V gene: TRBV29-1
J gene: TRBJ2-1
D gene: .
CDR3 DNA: .
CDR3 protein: CSADSGYNEQFFF

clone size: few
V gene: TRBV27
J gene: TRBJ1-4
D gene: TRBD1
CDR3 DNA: TGTGCCAGCAGTGCCACCGGGACAGGGGTTGAAAAACTGTTTTTT
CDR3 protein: CASSATGTGVEKLFF

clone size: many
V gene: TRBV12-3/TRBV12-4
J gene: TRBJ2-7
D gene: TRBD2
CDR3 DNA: TGTGCCAGCAGTTTAGCGGCGGGAGACTACGAGCAGTACTTC
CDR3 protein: CASSLAAGDYEQYF

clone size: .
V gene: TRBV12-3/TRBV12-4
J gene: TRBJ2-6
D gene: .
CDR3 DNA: TGTGCCAGCAGTTACCGGGGGAGCACTGGGGCCAACGTCCTGACTTTC
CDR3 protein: CASSYRGSTGANVLTF

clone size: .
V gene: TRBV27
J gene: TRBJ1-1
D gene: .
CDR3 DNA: TGTGCCAGCAGTTTAGGCTCCCCCTCTGAAGCTTTCTTT
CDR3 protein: CASSLGSPSEAFF

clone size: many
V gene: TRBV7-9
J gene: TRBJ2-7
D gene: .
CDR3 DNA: TGTGCCAGCAGCTTAGTCGGCACGGAGGAGCAGTACTTC
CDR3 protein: CASSLVGTEEQYF

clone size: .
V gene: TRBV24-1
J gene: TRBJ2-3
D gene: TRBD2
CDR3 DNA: TGTGCCACCAGTGATGGTTCTAGCGGGCCCCCCGCGTATTTT
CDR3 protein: CATSDGSSGPPAYF

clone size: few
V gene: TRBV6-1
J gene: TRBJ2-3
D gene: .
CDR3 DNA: TGTGCCAGCAGTGAAGAGGGGGGGGAGTACACATATACGCAGTATTTT
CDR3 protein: CASSEEGGEYTYTQYF

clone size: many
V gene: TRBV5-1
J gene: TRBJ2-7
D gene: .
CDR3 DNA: TGCGCCAGCAGCTTGGGGTCCAGCACGGAATACGAGCAGTACTTC
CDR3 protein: CASSLGSSTEYEQYF

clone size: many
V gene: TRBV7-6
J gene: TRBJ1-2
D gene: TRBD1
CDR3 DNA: TGTGCCAGCAGCTTGACAGGGGGCGCACATGGCTACACCTTC
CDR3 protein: CASSLTGGAHGYTF

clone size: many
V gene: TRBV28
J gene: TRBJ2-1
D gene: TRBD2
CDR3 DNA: TGTGCCAGCAGTTTAGAGCGGGGGGGGCATGAGCAGTTCTTC
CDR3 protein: CASSLERGGHEQFF

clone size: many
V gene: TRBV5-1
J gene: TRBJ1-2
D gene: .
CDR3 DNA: TGCGCCAGCAGCTTGGTCCAGGGGCTGGGATATGGCTACACCTTC
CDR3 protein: CASSLVQGLGYGYTF

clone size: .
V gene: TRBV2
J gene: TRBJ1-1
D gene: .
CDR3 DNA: TGTGCCAGCAGCGTCTCGGGGGTCACTGAAGGTTTCTTT
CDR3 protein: CASSVSGVTEGFF

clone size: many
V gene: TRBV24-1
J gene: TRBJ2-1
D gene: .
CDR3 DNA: TGTGCCACCAGTGGAACTGGGTGGGGAGAACACATCGATGAGCAGTTCTTC
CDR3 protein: CATSGTGWGEHIDEQFF

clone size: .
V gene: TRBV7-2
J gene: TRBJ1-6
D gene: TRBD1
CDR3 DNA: TGTGCCAGCAGCTTGCAAGGACAGGGGAATTCACCCCTCCACTTT
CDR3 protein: CASSLQGQGNSPLHF

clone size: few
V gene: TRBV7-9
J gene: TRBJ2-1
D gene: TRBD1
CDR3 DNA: TGTGCCAGCACCAGGGGACAGGGGGCGAATGAGCAGTTCTTC
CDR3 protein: CASTRGQGANEQFF

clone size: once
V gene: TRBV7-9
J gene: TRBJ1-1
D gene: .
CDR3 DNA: TGTGCCAGCAGCTTAGTCCCCGGCAGCACTGAAGCTTTCTTT
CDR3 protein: CASSLVPGSTEAFF

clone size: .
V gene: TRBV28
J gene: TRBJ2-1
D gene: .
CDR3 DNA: TGTGCCAGCAGTTCCGAGAGCCAAGGGCAGTTCTTC
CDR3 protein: CASSSESQGQFF

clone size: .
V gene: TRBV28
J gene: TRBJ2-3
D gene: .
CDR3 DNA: TGTGCCAGCATAAATATGGCAGGGCTCACAGATACGCAGTATTTT
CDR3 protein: CASINMAGLTDTQYF

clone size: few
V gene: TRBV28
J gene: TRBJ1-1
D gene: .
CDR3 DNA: TGTGCCAGCAGCCTGGCAGGGGCAGGAGGGCTTGGCACTGAAGCTTTCTTT
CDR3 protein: CASSLAGAGGLGTEAFF

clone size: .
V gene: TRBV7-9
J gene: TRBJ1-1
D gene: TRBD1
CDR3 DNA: TGTGCCAGCAGCACTCGACAGGGATCGGTCGCTGAAGCTTTCTTT
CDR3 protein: CASSTRQGSVAEAFF

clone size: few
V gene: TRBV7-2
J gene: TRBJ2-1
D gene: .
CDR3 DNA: TGTGCCAGCAGCGCGGCCTACTTGAGTTACAATGAGCAGTTCTTC
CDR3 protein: CASSAAYLSYNEQFF

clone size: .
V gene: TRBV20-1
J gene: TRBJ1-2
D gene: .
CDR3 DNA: TGCAGTGCTAGAGATGCCAGGGCCTATGGCTACACCTTC
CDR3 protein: CSARDARAYGYTF

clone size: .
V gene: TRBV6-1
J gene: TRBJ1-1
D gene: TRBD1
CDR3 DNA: TGTGCCAGCAGGCGTCCCGGGACAGGGTCAGTGGACACTGAAGCTTTCTTT
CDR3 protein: CASRRPGTGSVDTEAFF

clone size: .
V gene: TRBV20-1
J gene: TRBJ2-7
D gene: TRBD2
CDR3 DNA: TGCAGTGCGCTAGCGGGGGGTCGCACGGGAGGGCAGTACTTC
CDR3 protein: CSALAGGRTGGQYF

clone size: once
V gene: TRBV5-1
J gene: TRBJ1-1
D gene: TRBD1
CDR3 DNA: TGCGCCAGCAGCTCCGGGACAGGGTCGAGCACTGAAGCTTTCTTT
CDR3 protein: CASSSGTGSSTEAFF

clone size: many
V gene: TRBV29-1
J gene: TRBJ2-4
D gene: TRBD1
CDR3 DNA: TGCAGCGTTGCAAACAGGGGGGAAAACATTCAGTACTTC
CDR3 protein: CSVANRGENIQYF

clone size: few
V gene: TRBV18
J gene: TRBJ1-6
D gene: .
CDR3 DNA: TGTGCCAGCTCACCACGGACCGCGGATTCACCCCTCCACTTT
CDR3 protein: CASSPRTADSPLHF

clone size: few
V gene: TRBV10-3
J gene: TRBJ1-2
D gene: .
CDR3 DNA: TGTGCCATCAGTGCTGTGGGAGTCGGCTACACCTTC
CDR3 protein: CAISAVGVGYTF

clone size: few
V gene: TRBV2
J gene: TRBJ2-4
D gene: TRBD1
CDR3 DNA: TGTGCCAGCCGGGACAGCCCGAAAAACATTCAGTACTTC
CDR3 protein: CASRDSPKNIQYF

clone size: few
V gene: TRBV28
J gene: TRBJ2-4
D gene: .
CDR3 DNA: TGTGCCAGCAGTTTAGACAGAAGAAACATTCAGTACTTC
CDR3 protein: CASSLDRRNIQYF

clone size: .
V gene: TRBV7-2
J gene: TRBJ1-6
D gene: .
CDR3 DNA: TGTGCCAGCAGCTCTCTTGGATCCCCAGGGGTCTATAATTCACCCCTCCACTTT
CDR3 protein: CASSSLGSPGVYNSPLHF

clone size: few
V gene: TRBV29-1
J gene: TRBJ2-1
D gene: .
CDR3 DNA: TGCAGCGTTGCAGACGGCCACAATGAGCAGTTCTTC
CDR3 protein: CSVADGHNEQFF